This T cell receptor beta chain was captured by sequencing in a study of cytomegalovirus exposure and HLA in healthy donors. Findings and caveats of the study: Cytomegalovirus association was assigned to about 150 TCR beta chains.

Notes on this clone: The target antigen is unknown.

From the roughly 120-subject validation cohort, which was separate from the roughly 680-subject first cohort, the donors were drawn. Germline CDR1 MNHEY, CDR2 SVGAGI. J lost 5 bases, V lost 6 bases, and 9 bases had no gene match. The CDR3 is 14 residues long. Sequencing was performed with immunoSEQ multiplex PCR; in TCRdb, only in-frame clones are kept and a portion is missing. The profile shows approximately 64,000 clones, more than 85% of them singletons. Sequenced input: PBMCs. V gene TRBV6-5 combines with J gene TRBJ1-2, with TRBD1 matching 7 bases. The sequence came from a young woman in good health and CMV-seronegative. CDR3 DNA: TGTGCCAGCAGCGGACAGGACGGCCTATATGGCTACACCTTC. Translating it yields CASSGQDGLYGYTF.